A single sample is the source of the 16 T cell receptor beta chains below, sequenced in a study of regulatory T cells in long-lasting Graves disease. Building the TCR beta libraries relied on iRepertoire HTBI primers, and CDR3 regions underwent Arm-PCR. MiXCR, applied by TCRdb to the multiplex PCR reads, yields one record per CDR3 protein. The sample shows a few hundred thousand distinct CDR3 sequences, 20% to 30% of them seen only once. Time point reported: persistent/refractory GD, antithyroid drugs over 5 years with positive TRAb. Generation of the TCR library employed RNA extracted from PBMCs. The sample in question was peripheral blood mononuclear cells (PBMCs), obtained when the disease was refractory, from a patient treated with antithyroid drugs. The receptors here all came from a female donor with Graves disease.

This clonotype showed up just a few times. This rearrangement joins TRBV7-9 to TRBJ2-7; the D gene is possibly TRBD1 (6 bases). The germline V gene encodes CDR1 SEHNR and CDR2 FQNEAQ (reference sequence). The V end lost 4 bases, the J end lost 2 bases, and 18 bases lay between the germline ends. This CDR3 is built from 16 residues. CDR3 coding DNA: TGTGCCAGCAGCTCCAGGGGAGACAGGAATCCCTACGAGCAGTACTTC. Amino acids: CASSSRGDRNPYEQYF.

This clonotype was counted many times. This sequence joins TRBV28 and TRBJ2-7; TRBD1 matches at 9 bases. This CDR3 is built from 15 residues. The trim removed 5 bases at V and 4 bases at J, leaving 9 bases unmatched. Germline V gene lookup returns CDR1 MDHEN and CDR2 SYDVKM. This CDR3 reads CASSTPGQGKYEQYF. The CDR3 DNA reads TGTGCCAGCAGTACCCCGGGACAGGGAAAGTACGAGCAGTACTTC.

This clonotype was found a few times. The genes are TRBV7-9 and TRBJ2-5, with TRBD2 matching 10 bases. Germline CDR1 is SEHNR and CDR2 is FQNEAQ (reference sequence). The CDR3 extends over 16 amino acids. V lost 4 bases and J lost 5; bases outside the gene matches: 10. CDR3 DNA sequence: TGTGCCAGCAGCTGGAGCGGGAGGGCCAAAGGCGAGACCCAGTACTTC. Translation gives CASSWSGRAKGETQYF.

The CDR3 sequence: CAITEGEHDEQYF. DNA for the CDR3: TGTGCCATCACTGAAGGAGAGCACGACGAGCAGTACTTC. This chain links TRBV10-3 with TRBJ2-7; the D is unclear. Germline CDR1 reads ENHRY; CDR2 reads SYGVKD. The V and J ends lost 7 bases and 5 bases respectively, with 15 bases between them. The length of the CDR3 is 13 residues.

V is TRBV5-1 and J is TRBJ1-1; TRBD1 might be the D (6 bases). This CDR3 comprises 14 residues. The V end lost 1 base, the J end lost 6 bases, and 13 bases lay between the germline ends. In germline, CDR1 is SGHRS, CDR2 YFSETQ. The CDR3 protein is CASSLQGRGPEAFF. CDR3 coding DNA: TGCGCCAGCAGCTTGCAGGGGCGCGGGCCTGAAGCTTTCTTT. The entire variable domain, with the rest obtained from reference TRBV5-1 and TRBJ1-1, is as follows: KAGVTQTPRYLIKTRGQQVTLSCSPISGHRSVSWYQQTPGQGLQFLFEYFSETQRNKGNFPGRFSGRQFSNSRSEMNVSTLELGDSALYLCASSLQGRGPEAFFGQGTRLTVV.

This clonotype was seen ten or more times. The rearrangement uses TRBV11-2 and TRBJ2-7, with 11 bases lining up with TRBD2. Per the germline V gene, CDR1 is SGHAT and CDR2 is FQNNGV. The CDR3 sequence is 16 residues long. The trim removed 4 bases at V and 4 bases at J, leaving 9 bases unmatched. The CDR3 sequence: CASSSSTSGRRYEQYF. In DNA, the CDR3 is TGTGCCAGCAGCTCGTCAACTAGCGGGAGACGGTACGAGCAGTACTTC. The complete variable domain, with remaining parts taken from reference TRBV11-2 and TRBJ2-7, reads EAGVAQSPRYKIIEKRQSVAFWCNPISGHATLYWYQQILGQGPKLLIQFQNNGVVDDSQLPKDRFSAERLKGVDSTLKIQPAKLEDSAVYLCASSSSTSGRRYEQYFGPGTRLTVT.

Many counts were recorded for this clonotype. The V call is TRBV2, the J call TRBJ2-7; D uncertain. Germline V gene lookup returns CDR1 SNHLY and CDR2 FYNNEI. With 6 bases removed from V and 0 bases from J, the gap between germline ends came to 12 bases. The CDR3 runs 14 residues. CDR3: CASRDKQSSYEQYF. CDR3 DNA sequence: TGTGCCAGCAGGGATAAACAGAGCTCCTACGAGCAGTACTTC.

CDR3 DNA sequence: TGCAGCGTTGATGCCAGCGGAGTCTACAATGAGCAGTTCTTC. Its protein is CSVDASGVYNEQFF. The chain links TRBV29-1 to TRBJ2-1; possible D gene TRBD2, 5 bases. Germline V gene data show CDR1 as SQVTM and CDR2 as ANQGSEA. The germline V and J ends were trimmed by 3 bases and 3 bases, with 12 bases remaining between them. This CDR3 comprises 14 residues.

Many counts were recorded for this clonotype. The chain joins TRBV27 to TRBJ2-4, with D possibly TRBD2 on 5 matching bases. The CDR3 has 13 amino acids. The V gene lost 3 bases and the J gene lost 5 bases, with 8 bases spanning the gap. From germline, CDR1 is MNHEY and CDR2 SMNVEV (reference sequence). CDR3 DNA: TGTGCCAGCAGTTTGCGGGTGCAAAACATTCAGTACTTC. It translates to CASSLRVQNIQYF.

This clonotype was recorded at least ten times. The rearrangement links TRBV28 to TRBJ1-5, with 7 nucleotides matching TRBD1. V lost 7 bases, J lost 6 bases, and 9 bases stayed unmatched. Germline CDR1 reads MDHEN; CDR2 reads SYDVKM. The CDR3 runs to 14 residues. CDR3 loop: CASNQGGSSQPQHF. CDR3 bases: TGTGCCAGCAATCAGGGGGGGTCCAGTCAGCCCCAGCATTTT.

Many counts were recorded for this clonotype. The chain links TRBV28 to TRBJ1-5; no clear D gene. CDR1 is MDHEN, CDR2 SYDVKM, per germline. This CDR3 is built from 16 residues. Trimming cost V 6 bases and J 0 bases, with 15 bases left between them. CDR3 region: CASSLSRGHSNQPQHF. DNA for the CDR3: TGTGCCAGCAGCCTCAGTCGGGGTCATAGCAATCAGCCCCAGCATTTT.

The rearrangement links TRBV15 to TRBJ2-7; D gene unclear. Trimming removed 5 bases from V and 6 bases from J, with 11 bases in between. Germline loops: CDR1 LNHNV, CDR2 YYDKDF (reference sequence). The CDR3 runs to 12 residues. The CDR3 DNA reads as TGTGCCACCAGCGGGGTAGTGGGCGAGCAGTACTTC. Its translation: CATSGVVGEQYF. Based on the CDR3 plus reference TRBV15 and TRBJ2-7, the full variable domain is DAMVIQNPRYQVTQFGKPVTLSCSQTLNHNVMYWYQQKSSQAPKLLFHYYDKDFNNEADTPDNFQSRRPNTSFCFLDIRSPGLGDTAMYLCATSGVVGEQYFGPGTRLTVT.

This clonotype was seen more than once but under ten times. V usage is TRBV7-3 and J usage is TRBJ1-2; TRBD1 might be the D (5 bases). CDR3 size: 14 residues. V was cut by 5 bases and J by 4 bases, with 14 bases left in between. Germline V gene sequence: CDR1 SGHTA, CDR2 FQGTGA. Written as DNA, the CDR3 is TGTGCCAGCAGCCGACCGGGACTGAGCTATGGCTACACCTTC. This codes for CASSRPGLSYGYTF.

A few counts support this clonotype. The V and J genes are TRBV20-1 and TRBJ2-2; D is possibly TRBD2 (6 bases). The CDR3 is 15 residues long. The V gene's germline CDR1 is DFQATT and CDR2 SNEGSKA (reference sequence). Trimming pared 2 bases from V and 1 base from J, leaving 11 bases between. The CDR3 sequence is CSARSGRGNTGELFF. Here the CDR3 DNA reads TGCAGTGCTAGATCGGGGCGGGGGAACACCGGGGAGCTGTTTTTT.

V and J are TRBV11-1 and TRBJ2-1, with 9 bases that match TRBD2. The CDR3 runs to 16 residues. V was clipped by 1 base and J by 7 bases; unmatched bases: 8. Per the germline V gene, CDR1 is SGHAT and CDR2 is FQDESV (reference sequence). CDR3 sequence: CASSLVGSGSSNEQFF. CDR3 coding DNA: TGTGCCAGCAGCTTAGTCGGTAGCGGGAGTTCGAATGAGCAGTTCTTC.

This clonotype was picked up one time. A read error is possible here, since a much larger clone lies one base away. The CDR3 sequence is CASGARDRWTYEQYF. CDR3 DNA sequence: TGTGCCAGCGGTGCCCGGGACAGGTGGACCTACGAGCAGTACTTC. V is TRBV7-2 and J is TRBJ2-7; 8 bases are shared with TRBD1. This CDR3 is built from 15 residues. Germline CDR1 SGHTA, CDR2 FQGNSA. V gave up 8 bases and J gave up 2 bases; unmatched junction bases: 11.